What follows are 11 T cell receptor beta chains derived from one specimen sequenced in a study of OX40 agonist ivuxolimab in advanced cancers. Sequencing used immunoSEQ multiplex PCR; TCRdb keeps in-frame clones, though not all of them. The sample holds roughly 41,000 clones, 78% seen once. Here the sequenced sample was CD4+ or CD8+ T cells sorted from blood, taken in a trial of the OX40 agonist ivuxolimab. These receptors all stem from an adult with an advanced solid tumor such as melanoma, head and neck, liver or kidney cancer.

This chain joins TRBV9 and TRBJ2-3; D unresolved. Between the trimmed V and J ends, which lost 3 bases and 2 bases, there was a span of 13 bases. The CDR3 is 15 residues long. Germline-derived CDR1 and CDR2 are SGDLS and YYNGEE. CDR3 protein: CASSAVFGSTDTQYF. The DNA of the CDR3 is TGTGCCAGCAGCGCCGTTTTTGGCTCCACAGATACGCAGTATTTT.

This clone has a handful of counts. CDR3 loop: CASSFGGGELFF. CDR3 DNA: TGTGCCAGCAGCTTTGGAGGGGGGGAACTGTTTTTT. This sequence joins TRBV5-6 and TRBJ1-4; D might be TRBD1 (6 bases). Germline CDR1 and CDR2: SGHDT and YYEEEE. The ends were cut back, 2 bases at V and 12 bases at J, with 11 bases in the middle. The CDR3 contains 12 residues. Full variable domain (rest looked up from reference TRBV5-6 and TRBJ1-4): DAGVTQSPTHLIKTRGQQVTLRCSPKSGHDTVSWYQQALGQGPQFIFQYYEEEERQRGNFPDRFSGHQFPNYSSELNVNALLLGDSALYLCASSFGGGELFFGSGTQLSVL.

The rearrangement uses TRBV9 and TRBJ1-1, with TRBD1 as a possible D gene (5 bases). CDR3 length: 11 amino acids. CDR1 and CDR2 from the germline V gene are SGDLS and YYNGEE. Trimming shortened V by 7 bases and J by 1 base, and 5 bases separated the two germline ends. CDR3 nucleotides: TGTGCCAGCGGGGGGAACACTGAAGCTTTCTTT. Amino acid sequence: CASGGNTEAFF.

The V and J genes are TRBV18 and TRBJ2-3; the D is unclear. The V gene lost 5 bases and the J gene lost 2 bases, with 5 bases spanning the gap. CDR1 and CDR2 (germline): KGHSH, LQKENI. The CDR3 length is 12 residues. Here the CDR3 DNA reads TGTGCCAGCTCATCGCCCACAGATACGCAGTATTTT. This sequence encodes CASSSPTDTQYF.

The chain couples TRBV5-1 to TRBJ1-5; D call uncertain. In germline, CDR1 is SGHRS, CDR2 YFSETQ. The CDR3 length is 15 residues. Trimming left V 0 bases short and J 3 bases short, with 10 bases between. The CDR3 is CASSLEGGNNQPQHF. The CDR3 nucleotides read TGCGCCAGCAGCTTGGAGGGTGGGAACAATCAGCCCCAGCATTTT.

The chain couples TRBV5-5 to TRBJ2-7; D might be TRBD1 (5 bases). The CDR3 spans 15 residues. Germline V lookup: CDR1 SGHKS, CDR2 YYEKEE (reference sequence). V dropped 0 bases and J dropped 3 bases, with 13 bases sitting between them. The CDR3, as DNA: TGTGCCAGCAGCTTGGGGCAGGGTAAAATCTACGAGCAGTACTTC. Protein: CASSLGQGKIYEQYF.

The CDR3 bases are TGTGCCAGCAGCCCACACCAGGGGCCTTCCTACGAGCAGTACTTC. This codes for CASSPHQGPSYEQYF. The genes are TRBV7-8 and TRBJ2-5; weak D call: TRBD1 (6 bases). The better agreement between TRBJ2-7 and the DNA end casts doubt on the J call. The CDR3 spans 15 residues. Germline assignment: CDR1 SGHVS and CDR2 FQNEAQ.

The chain links TRBV7-3 to TRBJ2-2; the match to TRBD1 covers 8 bases. V lost 1 base to trimming and J lost 1 base; unmatched junction nucleotides: 11. The CDR3 is 19 residues long. The V gene's germline CDR1 is SGHTA and CDR2 FQGTGA. The CDR3 spells CASSLKASDRAKNTGELFF. CDR3 nucleotides: TGTGCCAGCAGCTTAAAGGCTTCGGACAGGGCTAAGAACACCGGGGAGCTGTTTTTT.

The DNA for the CDR3 is TGTGCCAGCAGCTCGGACAGCACCAGTGAAGAGACCCAGTACTTC. It yields the protein CASSSDSTSEETQYF. The chain uses TRBV7-9 and TRBJ2-5; D is perhaps TRBD1 (6 bases). The CDR3 length is 15 residues. V lost 4 bases, J lost 3 bases, and 15 bases lay in between. Germline V gene sequence: CDR1 SEHNR, CDR2 FQNEAQ (reference sequence).

The chain couples TRBV19 to TRBJ1-3; D is possibly TRBD1 (5 bases). Trimming took off 10 bases at V and 0 bases at J, with 22 bases between the two ends. The CDR3 covers 17 residues. From germline, CDR1 is LNHDA and CDR2 SQIVND (reference sequence). CDR3 loop: CATMGGGAPSSGNTIYF. The CDR3, as DNA: TGTGCCACCATGGGGGGTGGAGCACCGAGCTCTGGAAACACCATATATTTT.

This clone was observed a few times. The chain combines TRBV10-3 with TRBJ1-5; D not resolved. The CDR3 contains 13 residues. Trimming cost V 4 bases and J 5 bases, with 9 bases left between them. Germline V lookup: CDR1 ENHRY, CDR2 SYGVKD. The chain's CDR3 is CAISVREDQPQHF. The CDR3 DNA reads as TGTGCCATCAGTGTAAGGGAGGATCAGCCCCAGCATTTT.